The 23 T cell receptor beta chains below all came from one sample that was sequenced in a study of cytomegalovirus exposure and HLA in healthy donors. Primers included in the PCR were 60 Vbeta and 13 Jbeta primers. Clones were sequenced by immunoSEQ multiplex PCR, and TCRdb holds only the in-frame ones, with some missing. This sample has 120,000 or so clones, with roughly 80% found just once. The sample consisted of PBMCs. These receptors all come from a man between 18 and 35 years old in good health and CMV-seronegative.

This clone has more than one count but fewer than ten. V gene TRBV7-2 combines with J gene TRBJ1-1; 8 nucleotides align to TRBD1. After removal of 3 bases from V and 2 bases from J, the junction contained 11 bases not matched to a gene. The CDR3 is 17 residues long. CDR1 and CDR2 from the germline V gene are SGHTA and FQGNSA. CDR3 DNA: TGTGCCAGCAGCTTGTTACAGGGGGTGATTTTAAACACTGAAGCTTTCTTT. Translated: CASSLLQGVILNTEAFF.

The chain couples TRBV7-2 to TRBJ2-7, with D maybe TRBD2 (6 bases). The CDR3 consists of 14 residues. Germline V gene sequence: CDR1 SGHTA, CDR2 FQGNSA. Trimming removed 3 bases from V and 0 bases from J, with 9 bases in between. CDR3 residues: CASSLDYSSYEQYF. CDR3 bases: TGTGCCAGCAGCTTGGACTATAGCTCCTACGAGCAGTACTTC.

This chain links TRBV11-2 with TRBJ2-1; 12 nucleotides line up with TRBD2. V dropped 5 bases and J dropped 3; count of bases not matched to a gene: 5. Germline CDR1 reads SGHAT; CDR2 reads FQNNGV. The CDR3 totals 16 residues. CDR3 in amino acids: CASSARLAGVYNEQFF. The CDR3 DNA reads as TGTGCCAGCAGCGCCCGACTAGCGGGGGTCTACAATGAGCAGTTCTTC.

The chain recombines TRBV29-1 with TRBJ2-7; 8 nucleotides match TRBD2. CDR1 is SQVTM and CDR2 is ANQGSEA in the germline V gene. The CDR3 extends over 13 amino acids. V shed 2 bases and J 3 bases; nucleotides not matched to a gene: 3. Written as DNA, the CDR3 is TGCAGCGTTGAAACGGGGGGGGGCTACGAGCAGTACTTC. Translating gives CSVETGGGYEQYF.

This chain uses TRBV4-3 with TRBJ1-2; 8 bases fit TRBD1. Germline CDR1 and CDR2: LGHNA and YSLEER. Unmatched junction bases numbered 2, after V lost 1 base and J lost 1 base. CDR3 length: 15 amino acids. The DNA of the CDR3 is TGCGCCAGCAGCCAAGGACAGGGGTTTAACTATGGCTACACCTTC. Residues: CASSQGQGFNYGYTF.

This chain links TRBV19 with TRBJ1-1; TRBD1 might be the D (5 bases). The CDR3 has 11 residues. Germline V lookup: CDR1 LNHDA, CDR2 SQIVND (reference sequence). The ends were cut back, 8 bases at V and 11 bases at J, with 15 bases in the middle. The CDR3 DNA follows: TGTGCCAGTGGGGACTCCCCGGGGGCTTTCTTT. Translation gives CASGDSPGAFF.

This sequence joins TRBV6-5 and TRBJ1-1; D gene ambiguous. The CDR3 runs 14 residues. CDR1 is MNHEY, CDR2 SVGAGI, per germline. V gave up 0 bases and J gave up 1 base, with 6 bases separating them. The CDR3 region is CASSYSGENTEAFF. DNA for the CDR3: TGTGCCAGCAGTTACTCGGGAGAGAACACTGAAGCTTTCTTT.

V and J are TRBV5-4 and TRBJ1-2; 10 bases agree with TRBD1. Germline V CDR1 and CDR2: SGHNT, YYREEE (reference sequence). The trim removed 4 bases at V and 4 bases at J, leaving 4 bases unmatched. The CDR3 is made up of 14 amino acids. CDR3 sequence reads: CASSVTGGSYGYTF. DNA for the CDR3: TGTGCCAGCAGCGTGACAGGGGGCTCCTATGGCTACACCTTC. The full variable domain, with the rest looked up from reference TRBV5-4 and TRBJ1-2, is ETGVTQSPTHLIKTRGQQVTLRCSSQSGHNTVSWYQQALGQGPQFIFQYYREEENGRGNFPPRFSGLQFPNYSSELNVNALELDDSALYLCASSVTGGSYGYTFGSGTRLTVV.

V is TRBV7-9 and J is TRBJ2-5; no definite D call. CDR1 and CDR2 (germline): SEHNR, FQNEAQ (reference sequence). There are 14 residues in the CDR3. Trimming took 1 base from V and 4 from J, leaving 10 bases between them. CDR3 residues: CASSLVRPGETQYF. CDR3 bases: TGTGCCAGCAGCTTAGTTCGACCGGGAGAGACCCAGTACTTC.

The chain joins TRBV5-1 to TRBJ2-7, with no clear D. The CDR3 length is 15 residues. Germline CDR1 and CDR2: SGHRS and YFSETQ. The germline V and J ends were trimmed by 1 base and 3 bases, with 14 bases remaining between them. Here the CDR3 DNA reads TGCGCCAGCAGCTTGTCGGCAGCCGCGGTCTACGAGCAGTACTTC. Translated, it gives CASSLSAAAVYEQYF. Filled out from reference TRBV5-1 and TRBJ2-7, the complete variable domain reads KAGVTQTPRYLIKTRGQQVTLSCSPISGHRSVSWYQQTPGQGLQFLFEYFSETQRNKGNFPGRFSGRQFSNSRSEMNVSTLELGDSALYLCASSLSAAAVYEQYFGPGTRLTVT.

The J gene is TRBJ1-1, the V gene TRBV28; no reliable D call. V lost 2 bases to trimming and J lost 2 bases, with 12 bases between them. The CDR3 spans 15 residues. Per the germline V gene, CDR1 is MDHEN and CDR2 is SYDVKM. The CDR3 coding sequence is TGTGCCAGCAGTTTACCCGGATATAGCAACACTGAAGCTTTCTTT. This gives the protein CASSLPGYSNTEAFF.

On this clone itself: Other DNA sequences within the sample encode an identical CDR3. The chain uses TRBV6-1 and TRBJ1-3; 8 bases are shared with TRBD1. CDR1 MNHNS and CDR2 SASEGT come from the germline V gene. V was pared by 11 bases and J by 0 bases, with 9 bases of the junction left unmatched. The CDR3 loop spans 15 amino acids. Here the CDR3 DNA reads TGTGCCTCACGACAGGGGCTTAGCTCTGGAAACACCATATATTTT. Translated: CASRQGLSSGNTIYF.

The rearrangement uses TRBV5-5 and TRBJ2-7; the D gene is possibly TRBD2 (5 bases). The CDR3 is made up of 15 amino acids. Trimming cost V 3 bases and J 2 bases, with 15 bases left between them. Germline V gene data show CDR1 as SGHKS and CDR2 as YYEKEE (reference sequence). The CDR3 region has the DNA TGTGCCAGCAGCTCCGGGATCCTCCCCCCCTACGAGCAGTACTTC. This codes for CASSSGILPPYEQYF.

The chain links TRBV29-1 to TRBJ1-3, with D perhaps TRBD1 (5 bases). The CDR3 runs to 16 residues. The V gene lost 2 bases and the J gene lost 1 base, with 15 bases spanning the gap. Germline loops: CDR1 SQVTM, CDR2 ANQGSEA. The DNA of the CDR3 is TGCAGCGTTGAACGTCGGGGGGACCCATCTGGAAACACCATATATTTT. Residues: CSVERRGDPSGNTIYF.

This clone was seen only once. An end of the junction does not agree with germline; a read error may underlie this. The same CDR3 can be traced to other DNA sequences in this sample. The genes are TRBV27 and TRBJ1-1; D is unresolved. The CDR3 is 13 residues long. The germline V gene encodes CDR1 MNHEY and CDR2 SMNVEV (reference sequence). CDR3 sequence (DNA): TGTGCCAGTAGTTTGGCAGCGGGGACTGAAGCTTTCTTT. It codes for CASSLAAGTEAFF.

This clone showed up just once. This CDR3 is CASSPQGALAGELFF. The CDR3 region has the DNA TGTGCCAGCAGCCCACAGGGGGCCTTGGCCGGGGAGCTGTTTTTT. The chain carries TRBV5-4 and TRBJ2-2, with 9 bases matching TRBD1. From germline, CDR1 is SGHNT and CDR2 YYREEE (reference sequence). After removal of 4 bases from V and 6 bases from J, the junction contained 7 bases not matched to a gene. The CDR3 length is 15 residues.

The rearrangement joins TRBV19 to TRBJ2-2; 9 bases line up with TRBD2. This CDR3 has 17 amino acids. V shed 7 bases, J shed 1 base, and the junction held 10 bases outside the gene matches. Germline CDR1 and CDR2: LNHDA and SQIVND (reference sequence). CDR3 sequence reads: CASTVAGATMNTGELFF. The DNA for the CDR3 is TGTGCCAGTACTGTAGCGGGGGCCACTATGAACACCGGGGAGCTGTTTTTT.

The V gene is TRBV18, the J gene TRBJ1-2; 8 nucleotides agree with TRBD1. V dropped 3 bases and J dropped 7; count of bases not matched to a gene: 10. Germline lookup yields CDR1 KGHSH and CDR2 LQKENI. The CDR3 length is 15 residues. CDR3 bases: TGTGCCAGCTCACCGAGCGGAGGGACAGGACGTGGCTACACCTTC. Protein sequence: CASSPSGGTGRGYTF.

The J gene is TRBJ1-1, the V gene TRBV27, with a possible D match to TRBD1 (6 bases). Per the germline V gene, CDR1 is MNHEY and CDR2 is SMNVEV (reference sequence). The CDR3 length is 16 residues. The ends were cut back, 5 bases at V and 0 bases at J, with 16 bases in the middle. For the CDR3, the DNA is TGTGCCAGCAGTCCTCAGGGTCAGGGGATGAACACTGAAGCTTTCTTT. This sequence encodes CASSPQGQGMNTEAFF.

CDR3 nucleotides: TGTGCCAGCAATATACAGGGTATCTCGAACTATGGCTACACCTTC. Protein product: CASNIQGISNYGYTF. The V and J genes are TRBV2 and TRBJ1-2; tentatively, D is TRBD1 (6 bases). Germline-derived CDR1 and CDR2 are SNHLY and FYNNEI. Trimming removed 7 bases from V and 2 bases from J, with 17 bases in between. The CDR3 consists of 15 residues.

V is TRBV2 and J is TRBJ2-2; D perhaps matches TRBD2 (6 bases). CDR1 and CDR2 from the germline V gene are SNHLY and FYNNEI. The CDR3 consists of 15 residues. V gave up 4 bases and J gave up 0 bases, with 9 bases separating them. The CDR3 sequence is CASSVGGTNTGELFF. CDR3 sequence (DNA): TGTGCCAGCAGTGTTGGGGGGACGAACACCGGGGAGCTGTTTTTT.

This clone has a handful of counts. The chain couples TRBV6-5 to TRBJ2-7; weak D call: TRBD1 (5 bases). This CDR3 contains 13 residues. Germline CDR1 is MNHEY and CDR2 is SVGAGI. Trimming took 10 bases from V and 3 from J, leaving 16 bases between them. The CDR3 loop reads CATSKDSNYEQYF. The CDR3 DNA follows: TGTGCCACCTCAAAAGACAGCAACTACGAGCAGTACTTC.

V is TRBV9 and J is TRBJ2-1; D may be TRBD2 (7 bases). This CDR3 comprises 16 residues. In germline, CDR1 is SGDLS, CDR2 YYNGEE. The V end was cut by 2 bases, the J end by 2 bases, with 14 bases between. CDR3 coding DNA: TGTGCCAGCAGCGTCGACGCGGGGGCGACCTACAATGAGCAGTTCTTC. Translating gives CASSVDAGATYNEQFF. The whole variable domain, filled in from reference TRBV9 and TRBJ2-1, reads DSGVTQTPKHLITATGQRVTLRCSPRSGDLSVYWYQQSLDQGLQFLIQYYNGEERAKGNILERFSAQQFPDLHSELNLSSLELGDSALYFCASSVDAGATYNEQFFGPGTRLTVL.